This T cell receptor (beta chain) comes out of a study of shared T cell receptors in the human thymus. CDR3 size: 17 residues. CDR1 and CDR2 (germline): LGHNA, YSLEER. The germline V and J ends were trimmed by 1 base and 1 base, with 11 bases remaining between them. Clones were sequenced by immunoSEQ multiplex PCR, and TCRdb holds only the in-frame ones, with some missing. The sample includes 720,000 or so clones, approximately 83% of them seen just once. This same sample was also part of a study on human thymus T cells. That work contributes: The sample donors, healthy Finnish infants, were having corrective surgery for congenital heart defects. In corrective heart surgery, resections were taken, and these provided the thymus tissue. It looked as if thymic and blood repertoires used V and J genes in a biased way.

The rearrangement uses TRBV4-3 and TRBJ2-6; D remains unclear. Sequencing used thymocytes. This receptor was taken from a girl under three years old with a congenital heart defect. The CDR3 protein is CASSQGGVASGANVLTF. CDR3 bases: TGCGCCAGCAGCCAAGGTGGAGTGGCGTCTGGGGCCAACGTCCTGACTTTC.